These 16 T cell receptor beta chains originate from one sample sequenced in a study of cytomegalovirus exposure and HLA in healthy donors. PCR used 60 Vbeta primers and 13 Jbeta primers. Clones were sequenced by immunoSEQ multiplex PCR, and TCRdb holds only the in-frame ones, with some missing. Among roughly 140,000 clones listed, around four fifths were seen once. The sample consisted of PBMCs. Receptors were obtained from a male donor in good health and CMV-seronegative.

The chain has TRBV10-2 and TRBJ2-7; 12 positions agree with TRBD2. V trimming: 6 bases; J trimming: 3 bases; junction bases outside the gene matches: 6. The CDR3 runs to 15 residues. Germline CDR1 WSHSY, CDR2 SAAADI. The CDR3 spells CASSVRLAGVYEQYF. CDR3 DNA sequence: TGCGCCAGCAGCGTCCGACTAGCGGGAGTCTACGAGCAGTACTTC.

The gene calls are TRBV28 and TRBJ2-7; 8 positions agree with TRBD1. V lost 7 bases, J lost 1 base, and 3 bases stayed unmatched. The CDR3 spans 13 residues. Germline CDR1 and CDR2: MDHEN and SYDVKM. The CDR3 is CASTRTGSYEQYF. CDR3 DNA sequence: TGTGCCAGCACAAGGACAGGGTCCTACGAGCAGTACTTC.

CDR3 residues: CASSRGGYTF. The CDR3 DNA reads as TGTGCCAGCAGCCGCGGGGGCTACACCTTC. The rearrangement links TRBV6-5 to TRBJ1-2; D is unresolved. V lost 6 bases and J 8 bases, leaving 7 bases between the germline ends. The CDR3 loop spans 10 amino acids. The germline gives CDR1 MNHEY, CDR2 SVGAGI.

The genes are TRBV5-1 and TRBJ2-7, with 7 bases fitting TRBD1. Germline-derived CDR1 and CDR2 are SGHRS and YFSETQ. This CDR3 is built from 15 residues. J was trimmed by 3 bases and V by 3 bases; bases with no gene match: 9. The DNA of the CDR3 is TGCGCCAGCAGCTCCCAAAACCGACAGGGCTACGAGCAGTACTTC. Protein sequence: CASSSQNRQGYEQYF. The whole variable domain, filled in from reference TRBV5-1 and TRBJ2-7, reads KAGVTQTPRYLIKTRGQQVTLSCSPISGHRSVSWYQQTPGQGLQFLFEYFSETQRNKGNFPGRFSGRQFSNSRSEMNVSTLELGDSALYLCASSSQNRQGYEQYFGPGTRLTVT.

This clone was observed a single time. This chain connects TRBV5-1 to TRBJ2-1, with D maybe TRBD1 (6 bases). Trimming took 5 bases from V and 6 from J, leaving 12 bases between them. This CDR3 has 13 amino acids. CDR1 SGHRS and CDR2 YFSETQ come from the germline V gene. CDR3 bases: TGCGCCAGCAGTTCAGGACAGCCCAATGAGCAGTTCTTC. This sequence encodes CASSSGQPNEQFF.

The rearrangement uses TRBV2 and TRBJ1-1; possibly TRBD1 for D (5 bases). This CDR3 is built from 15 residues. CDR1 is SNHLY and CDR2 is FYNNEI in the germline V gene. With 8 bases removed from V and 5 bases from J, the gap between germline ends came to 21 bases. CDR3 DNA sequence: TGTGCCAGCCAGGAGAACGGGGGGACGAGTACTGAAGCTTTCTTT. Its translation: CASQENGGTSTEAFF.

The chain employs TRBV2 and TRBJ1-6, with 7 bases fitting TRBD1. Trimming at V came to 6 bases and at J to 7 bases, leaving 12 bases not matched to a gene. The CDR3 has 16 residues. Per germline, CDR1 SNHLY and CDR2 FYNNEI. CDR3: CASRQRDQGVNSPLHF. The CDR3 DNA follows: TGTGCCAGCAGACAACGCGACCAGGGGGTCAATTCACCCCTCCACTTT.

The CDR3 bases are TGTGCCAGCAGCTTACTTTTGGGTGAGGCCCGTTTTTACGAGCAGTACTTC. This encodes CASSLLLGEARFYEQYF. The chain recombines TRBV7-8 with TRBJ2-7, with D hard to call. V lost 2 bases and J 4 bases, leaving 21 bases between the germline ends. The CDR3 has 17 residues. The germline V gene has CDR1 SGHVS and CDR2 FQNEAQ.

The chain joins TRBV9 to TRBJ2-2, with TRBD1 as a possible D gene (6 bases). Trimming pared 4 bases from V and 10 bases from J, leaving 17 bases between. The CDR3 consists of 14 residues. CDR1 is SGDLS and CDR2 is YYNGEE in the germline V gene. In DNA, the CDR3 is TGTGCCAGCAGCCTCGCAGGGGCCGGCGAGGAGCTGTTTTTT. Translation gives CASSLAGAGEELFF.

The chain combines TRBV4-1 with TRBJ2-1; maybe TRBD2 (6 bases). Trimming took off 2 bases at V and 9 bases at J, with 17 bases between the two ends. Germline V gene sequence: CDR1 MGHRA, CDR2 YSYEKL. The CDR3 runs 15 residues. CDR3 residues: CASSQPPGVVGEQFF. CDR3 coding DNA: TGCGCCAGCAGCCAACCGCCGGGAGTGGTTGGTGAGCAGTTCTTC.

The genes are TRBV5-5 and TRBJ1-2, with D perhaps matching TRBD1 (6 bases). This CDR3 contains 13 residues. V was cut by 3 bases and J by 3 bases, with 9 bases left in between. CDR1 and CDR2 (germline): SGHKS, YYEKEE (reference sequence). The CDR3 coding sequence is TGTGCCAGCAGCTCGCACAGGGACTATGGCTACACCTTC. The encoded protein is CASSSHRDYGYTF.

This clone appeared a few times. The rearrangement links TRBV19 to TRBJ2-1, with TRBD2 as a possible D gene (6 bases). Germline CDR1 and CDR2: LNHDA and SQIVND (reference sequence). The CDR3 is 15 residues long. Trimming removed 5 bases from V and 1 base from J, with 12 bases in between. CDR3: CASSSYGGSYNEQFF. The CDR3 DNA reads TGTGCCAGTAGTTCCTATGGGGGGTCCTACAATGAGCAGTTCTTC. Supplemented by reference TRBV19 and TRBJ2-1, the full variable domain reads DGGITQSPKYLFRKEGQNVTLSCEQNLNHDAMYWYRQDPGQGLRLIYYSQIVNDFQKGDIAEGYSVSREKKESFPLTVTSAQKNPTAFYLCASSSYGGSYNEQFFGPGTRLTVL.

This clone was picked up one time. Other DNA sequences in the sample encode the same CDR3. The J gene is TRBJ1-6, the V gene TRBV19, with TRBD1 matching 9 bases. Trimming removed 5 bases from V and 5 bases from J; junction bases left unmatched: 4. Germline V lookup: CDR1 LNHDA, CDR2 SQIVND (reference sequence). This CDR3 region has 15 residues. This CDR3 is CASSPRDRDNSPLHF. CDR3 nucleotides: TGTGCCAGTAGTCCTCGGGACAGGGATAATTCACCCCTCCACTTT.

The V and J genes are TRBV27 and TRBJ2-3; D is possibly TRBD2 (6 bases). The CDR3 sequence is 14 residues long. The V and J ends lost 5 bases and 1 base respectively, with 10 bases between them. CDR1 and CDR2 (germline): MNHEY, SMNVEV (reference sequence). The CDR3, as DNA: TGTGCCAGCAGTATCGAGCGGGGCACAGATACGCAGTATTTT. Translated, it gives CASSIERGTDTQYF.

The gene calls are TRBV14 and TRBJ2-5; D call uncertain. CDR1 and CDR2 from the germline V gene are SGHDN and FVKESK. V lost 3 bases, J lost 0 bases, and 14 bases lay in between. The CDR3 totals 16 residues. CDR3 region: CASSHDTVPYQETQYF. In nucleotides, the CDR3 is TGTGCCAGCAGCCACGATACAGTCCCGTACCAAGAGACCCAGTACTTC.

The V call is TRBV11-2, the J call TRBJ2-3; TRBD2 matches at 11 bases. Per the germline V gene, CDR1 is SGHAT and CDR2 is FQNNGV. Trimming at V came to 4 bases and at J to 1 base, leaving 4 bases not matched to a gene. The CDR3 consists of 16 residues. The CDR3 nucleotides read TGTGCCAGCAGCTCCTGGACTAGCGGGCGCACAGATACGCAGTATTTT. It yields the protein CASSSWTSGRTDTQYF.